Following are 9 T cell receptor beta chains from one sample sequenced in a study of early T cells in non-severe SARS-CoV-2 infection. From the 5' RACE reads, TCRdb called clonotypes with MiXCR, one entry per CDR3 protein. The table records fewer than 120,000 distinct CDR3 sequences, roughly 12% of them present only once. The sample was whole blood, taken at baseline. The receptors stem from an adult who was a healthcare worker with PCR-confirmed SARS-CoV-2 infection or an uninfected control (not recorded which).

The sample holds many counts of this clonotype. The chain joins TRBV9 to TRBJ1-5, with no clear D. V was pared by 4 bases and J by 4 bases, with 12 bases between. The CDR3 is made up of 14 amino acids. Germline V gene data show CDR1 as SGDLS and CDR2 as YYNGEE. DNA for the CDR3: TGTGCCAGCAGCCCCGGCGGGGATAATCAGCCCCAGCATTTT. This sequence encodes CASSPGGDNQPQHF.

This clonotype was counted only a few times. V is TRBV29-1 and J is TRBJ2-2, with D unresolved. V was pared by 4 bases and J by 4 bases, with 10 bases between. Germline assignment: CDR1 SQVTM and CDR2 ANQGSEA. The length of the CDR3 is 13 residues. The CDR3 DNA follows: TGCAGCGTTGGGATGAAGGCCACCGGGGAGCTGTTTTTT. Protein sequence: CSVGMKATGELFF.

This clonotype was found a few times. CDR3 DNA: TGTGCCAGCAGTCCCCGGACAGGGGGATATTCTGAAGCTTTCTTT. Its protein is CASSPRTGGYSEAFF. The rearrangement joins TRBV6-1 to TRBJ1-1; TRBD1 aligns across 10 bases. V trimming: 5 bases; J trimming: 6 bases; junction bases outside the gene matches: 9. The CDR3 covers 15 residues. Germline loops: CDR1 MNHNS, CDR2 SASEGT.

In its sample, this clonotype was seen a few times. J is TRBJ2-2 and V is TRBV12-2; the DNA was not used to check the table's D call, TRBD1. TRBV12-2 is reported as a pseudogene. This CDR3 is built from 13 residues. CDR3 DNA: TGTGCAAGTCGCCCAACCGGGACCGGGGAGCTGTTTTTT. Translated: CASRPTGTGELFF.

This clonotype occurred many times. V usage is TRBV29-1 and J usage is TRBJ1-2; D perhaps matches TRBD1 (5 bases). CDR3 length: 15 amino acids. V gave up 6 bases and J gave up 4 bases, with 21 bases separating them. The germline gives CDR1 SQVTM, CDR2 ANQGSEA. CDR3 DNA: TGCAGCGTCGGCGGTGGGCAGGGAAAAATCTATGGCTACACCTTC. As protein: CSVGGGQGKIYGYTF.

This clonotype turned up a few times. The CDR3 loop is CASSPPEGSLGYTF. CDR3 nucleotide sequence: TGTGCCAGCAGTCCTCCGGAGGGGTCTCTCGGCTACACCTTC. The J gene is TRBJ1-2, the V gene TRBV6-5; a possible D gene is TRBD1 (5 bases). CDR3 size: 14 residues. Trimming pared 5 bases from V and 8 bases from J, leaving 18 bases between. From germline, CDR1 is MNHEY and CDR2 SVGAGI.

The chain has TRBV2 and TRBJ1-5, with 7 positions matching TRBD1. The CDR3 contains 14 residues. V was clipped by 4 bases and J by 6 bases; unmatched bases: 6. Germline V gene data show CDR1 as SNHLY and CDR2 as FYNNEI. The chain's CDR3 is CASSVRGTGQPQHF. The CDR3 nucleotides are TGTGCCAGCAGTGTCAGGGGGACGGGTCAGCCCCAGCATTTT.

This clonotype was seen a handful of times. The chain links TRBV6-5 to TRBJ1-1; 8 bases are shared with TRBD1. After removal of 2 bases from V and 8 bases from J, the junction contained 13 bases not matched to a gene. The CDR3 totals 16 residues. The germline CDR1 and CDR2 sequences are MNHEY and SVGAGI. CDR3 sequence (DNA): TGTGCCAGCAGTTACCCCAAGTTACAGGGGGGCGTCGAAGCTTTCTTT. It yields the protein CASSYPKLQGGVEAFF.

This clonotype was picked up a small number of times. The chain carries TRBV6-5 and TRBJ2-3; D not certain. Trimming cost V 5 bases and J 2 bases, with 8 bases left between them. The CDR3 extends over 13 amino acids. Germline V gene lookup returns CDR1 MNHEY and CDR2 SVGAGI. The CDR3 DNA is TGTGCCAGCAGTATCGACGCCACAGATACGCAGTATTTT. It yields the protein CASSIDATDTQYF.